This is a list of T cell receptor beta chains from one sample in a study of cytomegalovirus exposure and HLA in healthy donors. Sequencing was performed with immunoSEQ multiplex PCR; in TCRdb, only in-frame clones are kept and a portion is missing. The sample lists 150,000 to 200,000 clones, over 65% occurring once. The sample consisted of PBMCs. All receptors derive from a man aged 35 to 55 in good health and CMV-seropositive. Each CDR3 is given with its conserved first and last residue.

J,V,CDR3
TRBJ2-1,TRBV4-2,CASSQSSLGINEQFF
TRBJ2-1,TRBV28,CASSSTIYEQFF
TRBJ1-3,TRBV10-3,CATDRGSSGNTIYF
TRBJ2-7,TRBV15,CATSSSRRVGEQYF
TRBJ2-7,TRBV7-2,CASSPRLTLTYEQYF
TRBJ2-1,TRBV29-1,CTTSQRGGDEQFF
TRBJ2-1,TRBV7-2,CASSLDPPLAGGGNEQFF
TRBJ1-3,TRBV14,CASSQDIGNSGNTIYF
TRBJ2-7,TRBV30,CAWSVEGPATTLYEQYF
TRBJ1-1,TRBV7-2,CASSLGTEAFF
TRBJ1-1,TRBV7-3,CASSNRGRTEAFF
TRBJ2-7,TRBV2,CASSFRTGDGTYEQYF
TRBJ1-6,TRBV4-3,CASSRGQGGDSPLHF
TRBJ1-1,TRBV10-1,CASSESAAGGNTEAFF
TRBJ1-4,TRBV2,CASSEERGLQGRQEKLFF
TRBJ1-1,TRBV6-6,CASSYPLTGNTEAFF
TRBJ2-3,TRBV7-3,CASSPDRTGADTQYF
TRBJ1-1,TRBV4-3,CASSQDGTANTEAFF
TRBJ2-6,TRBV2,CASTRDRFSGANVLTF
TRBJ1-1,TRBV7-3,CASSLAGRGSTEAFF
TRBJ1-5,TRBV5-6,CASSSRGSSSNQPQHF
TRBJ1-1,TRBV11-2,CASSSPLRRGRETEAFF